Below, 9 T cell receptor beta chains from the same sample are listed, as sequenced in a study of PD-1 blockade in classical Hodgkin lymphoma (dated by TCRdb to between 2020 and 2021). The library was obtained by the immunoSEQ multiplex PCR assay. TCRdb stores this immuneACCESS table with in-frame sequences only. Part of the clones is absent; in the studies checked, under half of the shortfall reflects unresolved V genes, and no reason is known for the rest. For this sample there are around 150,000 clones; around four fifths appear just once. The ten top clones hold about 9.3% of the sample. The sample's time point label, decoded: cycle 2 day 1 (C2D1) of nivolumab. Every trial patient had relapsed following autologous stem cell transplantation, and prior brentuximab vedotin exposure was what differed among cohorts A, B and C. The sample was peripheral blood mononuclear cells (PBMCs), taken before the second cycle of nivolumab. The receptors here all came from a human donor with classical Hodgkin lymphoma.

A single count supports this clone. The chain has TRBV7-8 and TRBJ1-2; weak D call: TRBD1 (5 bases). This CDR3 has 12 amino acids. Germline CDR1 and CDR2: SGHVS and FQNEAQ. V lost 1 base to trimming and J lost 8 bases, with 8 bases between them. CDR3 amino acids: CASSLGRGGYTF. The CDR3 DNA reads as TGTGCCAGCAGCTTAGGGAGGGGAGGCTACACCTTC.

V gene TRBV19 combines with J gene TRBJ1-1, with TRBD1 matching over 8 bases. The germline V gene has CDR1 LNHDA and CDR2 SQIVND (reference sequence). The length of the CDR3 is 13 residues. The V segment lost 8 bases and the J segment 5 bases; nucleotides outside the gene matches: 7. The CDR3 sequence is CASRDRRGTEAFF. The CDR3 DNA reads as TGTGCCAGTCGGGACAGGCGGGGGACTGAAGCTTTCTTT.

This chain connects TRBV28 to TRBJ1-1; D is unresolved. The germline gives CDR1 MDHEN, CDR2 SYDVKM. CDR3 size: 12 residues. Trimming took 11 bases from V and 5 from J, leaving 15 bases between them. The CDR3 DNA follows: TGTGCCCATAGGGAGGGCGGGACTGAAGCTTTCTTT. Translating it yields CAHREGGTEAFF.

This clone was detected many times. V and J are TRBV11-2 and TRBJ2-7; 9 bases align to TRBD1. CDR3 length: 16 residues. After removal of 6 bases from V and 0 bases from J, the junction contained 9 bases not matched to a gene. Germline V gene data show CDR1 as SGHAT and CDR2 as FQNNGV. The CDR3 here is CASSLTGTGISYEQYF. Here the CDR3 DNA reads TGTGCCAGCAGTTTAACCGGGACAGGGATCTCCTACGAGCAGTACTTC.

The genes are TRBV27 and TRBJ2-7; D unresolved. Trimming shortened V by 5 bases and J by 4 bases, and 24 bases separated the two germline ends. Germline V CDR1 and CDR2: MNHEY, SMNVEV (reference sequence). This CDR3 is built from 17 residues. Written as DNA, the CDR3 is TGTGCCAGCAGTCCCACTACTCCCTCCGCAGTGACTTACGAGCAGTACTTC. Its translation: CASSPTTPSAVTYEQYF.

The genes are TRBV10-3 and TRBJ1-1; 8 bases are a match to TRBD1. The CDR3 loop spans 14 amino acids. V lost 6 bases and J lost 0; bases outside the gene matches: 3. Germline lookup yields CDR1 ENHRY and CDR2 SYGVKD. CDR3 bases: TGTGCCATCAGACAGGGGGGGGTGAACACTGAAGCTTTCTTT. Protein sequence: CAIRQGGVNTEAFF.

The rearrangement joins TRBV6-5 to TRBJ2-5, with 7 bases lining up with TRBD2. Germline V lookup: CDR1 MNHEY, CDR2 SVGAGI. The CDR3 has 14 amino acids. J was trimmed by 4 bases and V by 0 bases; bases with no gene match: 2. CDR3 protein: CASSYSLAGETQYF. The CDR3 coding sequence is TGTGCCAGCAGTTACTCTTTAGCGGGAGAGACCCAGTACTTC.

The gene calls are TRBV18 and TRBJ1-2, with no clear D. This CDR3 region has 13 residues. CDR1 and CDR2 from the germline V gene are KGHSH and LQKENI. V lost 4 bases, J lost 3 bases, and 9 bases lay in between. CDR3 bases: TGTGCCAGCTCACAGGGCGGGGACTATGGCTACACCTTC. Translating it yields CASSQGGDYGYTF.

This chain uses TRBV5-6 with TRBJ1-4; no reliable D call. V lost 3 bases to trimming and J lost 10 bases, with 10 bases between them. There are 12 residues in the CDR3. The germline V gene encodes CDR1 SGHDT and CDR2 YYEEEE. The CDR3 bases are TGTGCCAGCAGCTCCGGACTGGGAAAACTGTTTTTT. Residues: CASSSGLGKLFF.